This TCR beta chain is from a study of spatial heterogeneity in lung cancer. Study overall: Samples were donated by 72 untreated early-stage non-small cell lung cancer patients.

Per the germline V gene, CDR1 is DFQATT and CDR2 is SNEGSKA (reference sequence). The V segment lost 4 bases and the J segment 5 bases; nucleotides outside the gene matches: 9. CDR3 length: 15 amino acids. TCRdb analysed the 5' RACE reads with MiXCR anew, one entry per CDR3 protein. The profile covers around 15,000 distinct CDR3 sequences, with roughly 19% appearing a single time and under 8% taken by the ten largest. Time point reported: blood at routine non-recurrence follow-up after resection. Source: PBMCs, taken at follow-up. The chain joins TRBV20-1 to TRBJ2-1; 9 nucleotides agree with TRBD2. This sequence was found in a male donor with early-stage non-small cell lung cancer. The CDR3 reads CSATKPGLANNEQFF. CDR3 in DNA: TGCAGTGCTACCAAGCCGGGACTAGCTAACAATGAGCAGTTCTTC.